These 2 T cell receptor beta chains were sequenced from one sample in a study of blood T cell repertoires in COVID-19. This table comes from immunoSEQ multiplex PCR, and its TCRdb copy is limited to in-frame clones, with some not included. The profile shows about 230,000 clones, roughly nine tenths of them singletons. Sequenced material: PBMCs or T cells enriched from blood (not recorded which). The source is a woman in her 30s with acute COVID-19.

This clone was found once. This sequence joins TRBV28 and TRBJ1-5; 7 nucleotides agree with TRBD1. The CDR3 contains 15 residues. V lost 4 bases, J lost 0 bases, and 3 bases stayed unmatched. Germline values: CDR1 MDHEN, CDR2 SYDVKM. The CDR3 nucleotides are TGTGCCAGCAGTTCCGGGACAGCTAGCAATCAGCCCCAGCATTTT. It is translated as CASSSGTASNQPQHF.

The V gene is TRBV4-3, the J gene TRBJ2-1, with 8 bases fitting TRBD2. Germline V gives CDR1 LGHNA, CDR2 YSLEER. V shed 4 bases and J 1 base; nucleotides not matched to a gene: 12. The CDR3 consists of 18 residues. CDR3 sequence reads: CASSLPAQRGTSYNEQFF. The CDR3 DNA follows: TGCGCCAGCAGCCTCCCTGCCCAGCGGGGGACTTCCTACAATGAGCAGTTCTTC.